The sequence of this TCR beta chain was determined in a study of beta chain features in type 1 diabetes. General study results and limits: TCRB CDR3s from Type 1 diabetes patients were moderately but significantly shorter in all four CD4+ subsets.

There was one heparinised blood draw per donor, averaging roughly 100 mL. Expressed TCRB transcripts were sequenced after all isolated RNA was converted to cDNA. The table came from immunoSEQ multiplex PCR; TCRdb's copy has only in-frame clones and leaves some out. There are 160,000 or so clones in the sample; just over 8% occur only once, and approximately 0.54% lies in the top ten. Germline CDR1 reads LNHDA; CDR2 reads SQIVND (reference sequence). Unmatched junction bases numbered 9, after V lost 3 bases and J lost 12 bases. This CDR3 has 14 residues. A note on this clone: Its antigen is unidentified.

Sequenced: central memory CD4+ T cells from blood. This sequence originates from a woman in her late teens or twenties with type 1 diabetes. V is TRBV19 and J is TRBJ2-1; 9 bases fit TRBD1. CDR3 DNA: TGTGCCAGTAGTATGGAGGGACAGGGCGTACGGCAGTTCTTC. It is translated as CASSMEGQGVRQFF. The full variable domain, its missing parts supplied by reference TRBV19 and TRBJ2-1, is DGGITQSPKYLFRKEGQNVTLSCEQNLNHDAMYWYRQDPGQGLRLIYYSQIVNDFQKGDIAEGYSVSREKKESFPLTVTSAQKNPTAFYLCASSMEGQGVRQFFGPGTRLTVL.